This T cell receptor (beta chain) comes out of a study of monozygotic twins with inflammatory bowel disease. In regard to this clonotype: Its specificity is not known.

CDR1 and CDR2 (germline): SEHNR, FQNEAQ (reference sequence). CDR3 length: 14 residues. Study-level findings and limits: Differing immunosuppressive treatments may have added variability to patient repertoires. The data gave no support to a single strong IBD-associated signal or clonotype. For repertoire similarity, concordant twins did not differ from discordant twins, possibly because power was limited.

TCRdb reprocessed the 5' RACE reads, with one entry per CDR3 protein and no DNA. Its table lists tens of thousands of distinct CDR3 sequences. Sequencing input: blood. The chain uses TRBV7-9 and TRBJ2-7; without DNA, the TCRdb call of TRBD2 cannot be checked. The receptor was isolated from a human donor with ulcerative colitis or Crohn's disease, or a healthy co-twin of an affected twin (not recorded which). The CDR3 is CASSPRGSAYEQYF.